This TCR beta chain derives from a study of blood T cell repertoires in COVID-19. Study in general: Donors in the United States, Italy and Spain gave samples during acute or convalescent COVID-19. Sample material is recorded as cDNA or gDNA derived from T cells, B-cell-depleted T cells, or PBMCs.

Enrollment of patients from Seattle took place during active infection, with longitudinal follow-up. Source study methods: Cell counts per sample came from amplifying reference gene primers. Assay: immunoSEQ multiplex PCR; the TCRdb copy retains only in-frame clones and omits some. The V and J calls and clone size were taken over from that table, and D and trimming were inferred from the DNA. The sample records some 130,000 clones, around nine tenths being singletons. V was pared by 1 base and J by 6 bases, with 6 bases of the junction left unmatched. Germline CDR1 is SGHNT and CDR2 is YENEEA. The CDR3 is 16 residues long.

Material for sequencing was peripheral blood. The sequence was obtained from a man in his 60s with COVID-19, enrolled during active disease. This chain links TRBV11-3 with TRBJ2-1, with 10 bases lining up with TRBD2. CDR3 in amino acids: CASSLGLAGAANEQFF. For the CDR3, the DNA is TGTGCCAGCAGCTTAGGGCTAGCGGGAGCCGCCAATGAGCAGTTCTTC.